These T cell receptor beta chains were read from a single sample in a study of blood T cell repertoires in COVID-19. Using immunoSEQ multiplex PCR, the repertoire was profiled, and TCRdb retains in-frame clones only, with some absent. The sample includes about 480,000 clones, nearly 90% of them seen just once. Specimen: PBMCs or T cells enriched from blood (not recorded which). These receptors were obtained from a woman under 30 with acute COVID-19. Both conserved end residues are part of each CDR3. Fields, in order: clone size, V gene, J gene, D gene, CDR3 protein, CDR3 DNA. A D gene is named only where the DNA matches it firmly. Clone size is not always given. Where it is, it says once, few, many or a class for expanded clones.

-,TRBV5-1,TRBJ1-4,TRBD1,CASSWAGTGSNEKLFF,TGCGCCAGCAGCTGGGCCGGGACAGGCAGTAATGAAAAACTGTTTTTT
-,TRBV28,TRBJ2-7,TRBD1,CASSTTGTGGYEQYF,TGTGCCAGCAGTACGACAGGTACAGGGGGCTACGAGCAGTACTTC
-,TRBV11-3,TRBJ2-1,TRBD1,CASSVDRVNEQFF,TGTGCCAGCAGCGTCGACAGGGTGAATGAGCAGTTCTTC
-,TRBV6-5,TRBJ1-1,TRBD1,CASSYSTGAMNTEAFF,TGTGCCAGCAGTTACTCGACAGGGGCGATGAACACTGAAGCTTTCTTT
-,TRBV7-3,TRBJ2-1,-,CASSSRQLPNEQFF,TGTGCCAGCAGCTCAAGACAGCTACCCAATGAGCAGTTCTTC
-,TRBV9,TRBJ2-5,-,CASSVDREMETQYF,TGTGCCAGCAGCGTAGACAGGGAGATGGAGACCCAGTACTTC
-,TRBV7-8,TRBJ2-7,TRBD2,CASSDGLVPPYEQYF,TGTGCCAGCAGCGACGGACTAGTCCCCCCGTACGAGCAGTACTTC
-,TRBV19,TRBJ2-3,-,CASSSQGDTQYF,TGTGCCAGTAGTTCCCAGGGAGATACGCAGTATTTT
once,TRBV3-1/TRBV3-2,TRBJ2-1,-,CASSLPVGSALNEQFF,TGTGCCAGCAGCCTTCCGGTTGGGAGCGCCCTCAATGAGCAGTTCTTC
-,TRBV5-6,TRBJ2-1,TRBD2,CASSPPLSGMSNEQFF,TGTGCCAGCAGCCCCCCCCTGAGCGGGATGAGCAATGAGCAGTTCTTC
few,TRBV5-6,TRBJ2-7,-,CASSPAAISSYEQYF,TGTGCCAGCAGCCCCGCGGCAATCAGCTCCTACGAGCAGTACTTC
-,TRBV25-1,TRBJ2-7,-,CASSENSGYEQYF,TGTGCCAGCAGTGAGAACTCAGGATACGAGCAGTACTTC
-,TRBV7-2,TRBJ1-3,TRBD1,CASSRDRGEYTIYF,TGTGCCAGCAGCCGGGACAGGGGGGAATACACCATATATTTT
-,TRBV29-1,TRBJ1-5,TRBD1,CSAGQGNNQPQHF,TGCAGCGCGGGACAGGGGAACAATCAGCCCCAGCATTTT
-,TRBV5-1,TRBJ1-5,-,CASSPGTGNQPQHF,TGCGCCAGCAGCCCCGGGACTGGCAATCAGCCCCAGCATTTT
-,TRBV19,TRBJ2-3,TRBD1,CASSSDRAITDTQYF,TGTGCCAGTAGTTCCGACAGGGCGATCACAGATACGCAGTATTTT
-,TRBV4-2,TRBJ1-6,-,CASSQEVQGAGSPLHF,TGTGCCAGCAGCCAAGAGGTGCAGGGCGCAGGTTCACCCCTCCACTTT
once,TRBV18,TRBJ1-3,-,CASSPSVSPLSGNTIYF,TGTGCCAGCTCACCATCCGTAAGCCCCCTCTCTGGAAACACCATATATTTT
-,TRBV27,TRBJ2-7,TRBD1,CASRMGQGIIGEQYF,TGTGCCAGCAGGATGGGACAGGGAATAATAGGCGAGCAGTACTTC
-,TRBV7-9,TRBJ2-2,-,CASSDMTVSTGELFF,TGTGCCAGCAGCGACATGACAGTATCTACCGGGGAGCTGTTTTTT
-,TRBV5-1,TRBJ1-6,-,CASSRGGIGYNSPLHF,TGCGCCAGCAGCCGAGGGGGAATTGGATATAATTCACCCCTCCACTTT
-,TRBV24-1,TRBJ1-2,TRBD1,CATSGGQGNYGYTF,TGTGCCACCAGCGGGGGACAGGGAAACTATGGCTACACCTTC
-,TRBV5-1,TRBJ1-4,-,CASSLGQTVEKLFF,TGCGCCAGCAGCTTGGGGCAGACTGTTGAAAAACTGTTTTTT
-,TRBV19,TRBJ2-5,TRBD1,CASSIGTDQETQYF,TGTGCCAGTAGTATCGGGACAGACCAAGAGACCCAGTACTTC
-,TRBV19,TRBJ2-7,TRBD2,CASSSRGGYEQYF,TGTGCCTCCAGTTCCCGGGGGGGGTACGAGCAGTACTTC
-,TRBV28,TRBJ2-1,TRBD2,CASSFGLAGPPNEQFF,TGTGCCAGCAGTTTCGGACTAGCGGGCCCCCCCAATGAGCAGTTCTTC
-,TRBV7-9,TRBJ2-5,-,CASSPRETQYF,TGTGCCAGCAGCCCCCGGGAGACCCAGTACTTC
-,TRBV7-2,TRBJ2-1,TRBD2,CASSSLTGRGNEQFF,TGTGCCAGCAGCTCCCTGACCGGGAGGGGAAATGAGCAGTTCTTC
few,TRBV3-1/TRBV3-2,TRBJ2-5,TRBD1,CASSLQGEETQYF,TGTGCCAGCAGCCTTCAGGGGGAAGAGACCCAGTACTTC
once,TRBV9,TRBJ2-1,TRBD1,CASSVGGTVQSEQFF,TGTGCCAGCAGCGTAGGAGGGACAGTTCAAAGTGAGCAGTTCTTC
-,TRBV29-1,TRBJ2-7,-,CSVRFYRSYEQYF,TGCAGCGTTCGTTTTTACAGGTCCTACGAGCAGTACTTC
-,TRBV27,TRBJ1-2,-,CASSLSRRGVDYGYTF,TGTGCCAGCAGTTTATCGAGGAGGGGAGTGGACTATGGCTACACCTTC
-,TRBV11-2,TRBJ1-4,-,CASSLDLGVSTNEKLFF,TGTGCCAGCAGCTTAGATCTAGGCGTCTCAACTAATGAAAAACTGTTTTTT
-,TRBV11-2,TRBJ2-1,-,CASSLLANSYNEQFF,TGTGCCAGCAGCTTACTAGCGAACTCCTACAATGAGCAGTTCTTC
-,TRBV4-1,TRBJ1-2,TRBD1,CASSQTQGQGFGYTF,TGCGCCAGCAGCCAAACCCAGGGACAGGGGTTTGGCTACACCTTC
-,TRBV29-1,TRBJ1-1,-,CSVVGISGGEAFF,TGCAGCGTTGTGGGAATTTCGGGGGGCGAAGCTTTCTTT
-,TRBV6-5,TRBJ2-7,-,CASSPGESSYEQYF,TGTGCCAGCAGTCCGGGTGAGAGCTCCTACGAGCAGTACTTC
-,TRBV4-3,TRBJ1-6,TRBD1,CASSRDRFGNSPLHF,TGCGCCAGCAGCCGGGACAGGTTTGGTAATTCACCCCTCCACTTT
-,TRBV7-8,TRBJ2-7,-,CASSRLSYEQYF,TGTGCCAGCAGCCGACTCTCCTACGAGCAGTACTTC
-,TRBV5-1,TRBJ2-7,-,CASSLVPGAAYEQYF,TGCGCCAGCAGCTTGGTACCCGGAGCTGCCTACGAGCAGTACTTC